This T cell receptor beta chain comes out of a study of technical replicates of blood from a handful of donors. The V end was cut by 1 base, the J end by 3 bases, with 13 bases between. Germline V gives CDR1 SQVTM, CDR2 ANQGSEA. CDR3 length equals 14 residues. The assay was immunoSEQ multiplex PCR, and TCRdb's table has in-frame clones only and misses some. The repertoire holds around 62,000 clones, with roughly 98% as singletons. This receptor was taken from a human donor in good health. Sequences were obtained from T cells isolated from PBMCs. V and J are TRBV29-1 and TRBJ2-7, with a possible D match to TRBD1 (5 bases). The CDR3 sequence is CSVEGLVGDYEQYF. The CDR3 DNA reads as TGCAGCGTTGAAGGGCTAGTAGGGGACTACGAGCAGTACTTC.